What follows is one T cell receptor (beta chain) and its context. This sample was taken from a study of human T cells and chemical hapten exposure. Study-level information: Patch testing was performed with 0.01% DPC on the upper back, with reading at 6 days.

Time point given: patch test 1, 2 weeks after DPC sensitization. The treatment denotes: therapeutic diphenylcyclopropenone sensitization with weekly scalp DPC. Alopecia patients, 18 to 70 years old and DPC-suitable, served as donors. Germline V gene sequence: CDR1 SQVTM, CDR2 ANQGSEA. V dropped 4 bases and J dropped 1 base, with 10 bases sitting between them. The CDR3 has 13 amino acids. A single record per CDR3 protein comes from TCRdb applying MiXCR to the RACE reads. This table has approximately 110,000 distinct CDR3 sequences, approximately 10% appearing once. The gene calls are TRBV29-1 and TRBJ1-1; D unresolved. The TCR comes from a woman aged 40 to 49 with alopecia areata. Some clones in this sample may be carry-over from other donors' samples. Sequencing was performed on whole blood, taken in connection with sensitization to the hapten diphenylcyclopropenone (DPC). CDR3 protein: CSVARAGNTEAFF. CDR3 sequence (DNA): TGCAGCGTTGCAAGGGCAGGGAACACTGAAGCTTTCTTT.